The entry below gives a single TCR beta chain sequence along with its context. What it binds is unknown. The study ran its PCR with 60 Vbeta and 13 Jbeta primers. Measured with immunoSEQ multiplex PCR; TCRdb has only the in-frame clones, and not every one. Of around 110,000 clones in the sample, about two thirds were seen once. The record originates from a study of cytomegalovirus exposure and HLA in healthy donors. The CDR3 consists of 15 residues. V lost 1 base and J lost 0, with 11 bases in between. Germline lookup yields CDR1 SGHNT and CDR2 YYREEE (reference sequence). Points from the study as a whole: Three chains tied to CMV proved CMV antigen-specific in vitro. Researchers reported from a later analysis that most CMV-associated TCR beta chains appeared HLA-restricted. The study carried out a later analysis of TCR beta sequences. It associated some 18,000 of them with specific HLA alleles at a false discovery rate of 0.05.

The sequenced sample consisted of PBMCs. J is TRBJ2-7 and V is TRBV5-4; D perhaps matches TRBD2 (5 bases). The TCR was taken from a boy aged 5-17 years in good health and CMV-seronegative. CDR3 sequence: CASSLRSGSSYEQYF. The DNA for the CDR3 is TGTGCCAGCAGCTTGAGATCGGGAAGCTCCTACGAGCAGTACTTC. Filled out from reference TRBV5-4 and TRBJ2-7, the complete variable domain reads ETGVTQSPTHLIKTRGQQVTLRCSSQSGHNTVSWYQQALGQGPQFIFQYYREEENGRGNFPPRFSGLQFPNYSSELNVNALELDDSALYLCASSLRSGSSYEQYFGPGTRLTVT.